These 12 T cell receptor beta chains were sequenced from one sample in a study of long-term antiretroviral therapy in people with HIV. The authors ran the immunoSEQ assay, v3.0, at survey level. Produced via immunoSEQ multiplex PCR; TCRdb's table is partial and in-frame only. The sample lists roughly 27,000 clones, about 85% occurring once. The source material was unsorted PBMCs, sampled 2.3 years after starting antiretroviral therapy. The receptor source for this set is a man in his forties with HIV.

The rearrangement links TRBV9 to TRBJ2-2; TRBD2 matches 14 bases. Germline V gene data show CDR1 as SGDLS and CDR2 as YYNGEE. The V and J ends lost 4 bases and 4 bases, in that order; junction bases with no gene match: 3. This CDR3 region has 16 residues. The CDR3 sequence: CASSSGTSGSTGELFF. The CDR3 DNA reads TGTGCCAGCAGCTCTGGGACTAGCGGGAGCACCGGGGAGCTGTTTTTT.

The chain joins TRBV11-3 to TRBJ2-7; D uncertain. The CDR3 is made up of 10 amino acids. The germline V and J ends were trimmed by 8 bases and 3 bases, with 5 bases remaining between them. Germline loops: CDR1 SGHNT, CDR2 YENEEA. CDR3 protein: CASGNYEQYF. The CDR3 region has the DNA TGTGCCAGCGGGAACTACGAGCAGTACTTC.

CDR3 sequence: CASNPGQGVGTGELFF. For the CDR3, the DNA is TGTGCCAGCAACCCCGGACAGGGGGTCGGCACCGGGGAGCTGTTTTTT. This chain uses TRBV7-9 with TRBJ2-2, with 10 bases lining up with TRBD1. CDR3 size: 16 residues. Germline V gene sequence: CDR1 SEHNR, CDR2 FQNEAQ (reference sequence). V lost 7 bases to trimming and J lost 4 bases; unmatched junction nucleotides: 9.

CDR3 sequence: CASSLDGLRASYGYTF. The CDR3, as DNA: TGTGCCAGCAGCTTAGATGGCCTCAGGGCGTCCTATGGCTACACCTTC. V usage is TRBV11-2 and J usage is TRBJ1-2; perhaps TRBD1 as D (5 bases). Trimming removed 0 bases at V and 4 bases at J, with 15 bases between. The CDR3 is 16 amino acids. The germline V gene encodes CDR1 SGHAT and CDR2 FQNNGV.

Written as DNA, the CDR3 is TGTGCCAGCGCTCAGGGTGCCCACGAGCAGTACTTC. This gives the protein CASAQGAHEQYF. The V and J genes are TRBV6-6 and TRBJ2-7; possible D gene TRBD1, 5 bases. V lost 8 bases to trimming and J lost 5 bases, with 13 bases between them. Germline assignment: CDR1 MNHNY and CDR2 SVGAGI (reference sequence). The CDR3 consists of 12 residues.

The genes are TRBV27 and TRBJ1-3; D is possibly TRBD1 (6 bases). The CDR3 has 18 amino acids. Trimming removed 3 bases from V and 0 bases from J, with 18 bases in between. Germline CDR1 reads MNHEY; CDR2 reads SMNVEV (reference sequence). CDR3 region: CASSLTYRASSSGNTIYF. CDR3 in DNA: TGTGCCAGCAGTTTGACCTACAGGGCCAGTAGCTCTGGAAACACCATATATTTT.

CDR3 region: CASSLETGPGNTIYF. DNA for the CDR3: TGCGCCAGCAGCTTGGAGACAGGGCCTGGAAACACCATATATTTT. The chain links TRBV5-1 to TRBJ1-3, with 7 bases lining up with TRBD1. Germline CDR1 and CDR2: SGHRS and YFSETQ. The V and J ends lost 0 bases and 2 bases, in that order; junction bases with no gene match: 2. This CDR3 has 15 amino acids.

The CDR3 loop reads CAISDHRGNNYGYTF. CDR3 DNA: TGTGCCATCAGTGACCACAGGGGGAATAACTATGGCTACACCTTC. The chain is built from TRBV10-3 and TRBJ1-2, with 8 bases aligning to TRBD1. Germline CDR1 is ENHRY and CDR2 is SYGVKD. Trimming at V came to 3 bases and at J to 1 base, leaving 4 bases not matched to a gene. This CDR3 has 15 residues.

This clone was seen a single time. This sequence joins TRBV4-1 and TRBJ2-3, with no clear D. Germline CDR1 and CDR2: MGHRA and YSYEKL. The CDR3 covers 15 residues. Trimming took off 1 base at V and 5 bases at J, with 13 bases between the two ends. As DNA, the CDR3 is TGCGCCAGCAGCCAAGGAGGTAGCTTGGGAGATACGCAGTATTTT. This encodes CASSQGGSLGDTQYF.

This clone occurred once. The chain joins TRBV15 to TRBJ1-2; weak D call: TRBD1 (5 bases). The germline V gene encodes CDR1 LNHNV and CDR2 YYDKDF (reference sequence). The CDR3 extends over 16 amino acids. V lost 0 bases and J 6 bases, leaving 17 bases between the germline ends. The CDR3 sequence: CATSRDRGLQRDGYTF. The CDR3 nucleotides read TGTGCCACCAGCAGAGATAGGGGCTTACAGAGGGATGGCTACACCTTC. Combining the CDR3 with reference TRBV15 and TRBJ1-2 gives the whole variable domain DAMVIQNPRYQVTQFGKPVTLSCSQTLNHNVMYWYQQKSSQAPKLLFHYYDKDFNNEADTPDNFQSRRPNTSFCFLDIRSPGLGDTAMYLCATSRDRGLQRDGYTFGSGTRLTVV.

V and J are TRBV19 and TRBJ1-3, with D possibly matching TRBD1 (5 bases). Germline CDR1 reads LNHDA; CDR2 reads SQIVND (reference sequence). The CDR3 loop spans 15 amino acids. V gave up 1 base and J gave up 4 bases, with 11 bases separating them. The chain's CDR3 is CASSIVGLSGNTIYF. CDR3 sequence (DNA): TGTGCCAGTAGTATAGTGGGACTGTCAGGAAACACCATATATTTT.

This chain joins TRBV7-9 and TRBJ2-7, with TRBD1 identical over 8 bases. Per germline, CDR1 SEHNR and CDR2 FQNEAQ (reference sequence). The CDR3 consists of 12 residues. The V gene end was trimmed by 7 bases and the J gene end by 3 bases; junction bases not matched to a gene: 2. The CDR3: CASTTGGYEQYF. CDR3 nucleotides: TGTGCCAGCACCACAGGGGGCTACGAGCAGTACTTC.